The 5 T cell receptor beta chains presented below share a single source sample, sequenced in a study of cytomegalovirus exposure and HLA in healthy donors. Researchers ran the PCR with 60 Vbeta and 13 Jbeta primers. Data came from immunoSEQ multiplex PCR; TCRdb stores just in-frame clones and leaves some out. This sample has around 180,000 clones; about 78% occur once, and the top ten carry roughly an eighth. The specimen sequenced was PBMCs. Receptor source: a woman aged 45-60 years in good health and CMV-seropositive.

Concerning this clone: The sample holds other DNA sequences that translate to the same CDR3. The rearrangement uses TRBV2 and TRBJ2-1; 15 nucleotides match TRBD2. The V and J ends lost 6 bases and 14 bases, in that order; junction bases with no gene match: 8. The CDR3 has 14 amino acids. The germline CDR1 and CDR2 sequences are SNHLY and FYNNEI. CDR3 bases: TGTGCCAGCAGCCCCGGACTAGCGGGGGGGCGGAAGTTCTTC. Its translation is CASSPGLAGGRKFF.

The chain joins TRBV5-8 to TRBJ2-1; 7 nucleotides align to TRBD1. J gave up 9 bases and V 0 bases, and 9 bases lay outside the gene matches. This CDR3 spans 15 amino acids. In germline, CDR1 is SGHTS, CDR2 YDEGEE. The CDR3 DNA sequence: TGTGCCAGCAGCTTGGCGGGACAGAATAACGGTGAGCAGTTCTTC. This codes for CASSLAGQNNGEQFF.

This chain connects TRBV5-1 to TRBJ2-2, with 9 bases identical to TRBD1. V shed 7 bases, J shed 2 bases, and the junction held 18 bases outside the gene matches. The CDR3 sequence is 19 residues long. CDR1 is SGHRS, CDR2 YFSETQ, per germline. The CDR3 loop reads CASRKGGPDRGPNTGELFF. The CDR3 DNA follows: TGCGCCAGCCGCAAAGGGGGCCCGGACAGGGGCCCTAACACCGGGGAGCTGTTTTTT.

The chain is built from TRBV4-1 and TRBJ2-1; maybe TRBD1 (6 bases). Germline values: CDR1 MGHRA, CDR2 YSYEKL. This CDR3 has 14 residues. V was clipped by 8 bases and J by 2 bases, with 13 bases between them. CDR3 sequence (DNA): TGCGCCAGCTCCTTATCAGGGGCCTACAATGAGCAGTTCTTC. Amino acids: CASSLSGAYNEQFF.

The chain carries TRBV5-4 and TRBJ1-2; 7 bases line up with TRBD1. After removal of 4 bases from V and 6 bases from J, the junction contained 15 bases not matched to a gene. This CDR3 contains 16 residues. Per germline, CDR1 SGHNT and CDR2 YYREEE (reference sequence). The DNA for the CDR3 is TGTGCCAGCAGCCCCGGGACAGAGGGTAATGTGCATGGCTACACCTTC. Its protein is CASSPGTEGNVHGYTF.